This is a list of T cell receptor beta chains from one sample in a study of neurological immune-mediated disorders. TCRdb re-called the 5' RACE reads through MiXCR, storing one row per CDR3 protein. The sample has around 80,000 distinct CDR3 sequences, 9% to 12% seen once. Sequencing used PBMCs. The receptors shown here come from a man aged 35 to 55 in good health. Each CDR3 is given with its conserved first and last residue. A D gene is named only where the DNA matches it firmly. Size is stated for part of the rows, as once, few or many counts, or as a class when the clone is expanded.

cdr3_nt,cdr3_aa,d_call,clone_size,j_call,v_call
TGTGCTAGCGGCGTGACAGGGGAAGAGACCCAGTACTTC,CASGVTGEETQYF,TRBD1,.,TRBJ2-5,TRBV9
TGTGCCAGCAGCTTAGCGGGCGGGGACTACGAGCAGTACTTC,CASSLAGGDYEQYF,.,many,TRBJ2-7,TRBV7-2
TGTGCCAGCAGCTTAGCCCTGAAAGATACGCAGTATTTT,CASSLALKDTQYF,.,.,TRBJ2-3,TRBV7-6
TGTGCCAGCAGTTACCGGGGGGGGAGCTCCTACAATGAGCAGTTCTTC,CASSYRGGSSYNEQFF,TRBD2,many,TRBJ2-1,TRBV28
TGTGCCAACAGCGTAGGCCAGGGGAAAAACATTCAGTACTTC,CANSVGQGKNIQYF,.,.,TRBJ2-4,TRBV9
TGTGCCAGCTCACCGAGAGGGAGGGCTACCCAACTGCAGTTCTTC,CASSPRGRATQLQFF,TRBD2,many,TRBJ2-1,TRBV18
TGTGCCAGCAGGCTCTCCGGGACAGAGTTCAATCAGCCCCAGCATTTT,CASRLSGTEFNQPQHF,TRBD1,many,TRBJ1-5,TRBV4-2
TGTGCCAGCAGTTTTGCAGGGATGAACACCGGGGAGCTGTTTTTT,CASSFAGMNTGELFF,.,.,TRBJ2-2,TRBV12-3/TRBV12-4
TGTGCCAGCAGGAGGACTAGCAACAATGAGCAGTTCTTC,CASRRTSNNEQFF,TRBD2,many,TRBJ2-1,TRBV3-1
TGTGCCAGCAGCCCAGGGGGGGGCGCCGGGTTTGAGACCCAGTACTTC,CASSPGGGAGFETQYF,.,many,TRBJ2-5,TRBV9
TGCAGTGCTAGAGTACACGGGCGGACAGATACGCAGTATTTT,CSARVHGRTDTQYF,.,many,TRBJ2-3,TRBV20-1
TGCAGCGTTGTTGGGGGGGTCGGGAACACTGAAGCTTTCTTT,CSVVGGVGNTEAFF,.,many,TRBJ1-1,TRBV29-1
TGTGCCAGCAGCGCGAATGAAAAACTGTTTTTT,CASSANEKLFF,.,many,TRBJ1-4,TRBV6-1
TGCGCCAGCAGCCTTATCCCTCTTTCTAGGAAGGAGATAGCGCAGTATTTT,CASSLIPLSRKEIAQYF,.,many,TRBJ2-3,TRBV5-1
TGCAGCGTTGAAGAGGGCGGGCTAGCGGGAGGTTCCCGCCCAGATACGCAGTATTTT,CSVEEGGLAGGSRPDTQYF,TRBD2,many,TRBJ2-3,TRBV29-1
TGTGCCAGCAGCTTGACACAGGGGTACTATGGCTACACCTTC,CASSLTQGYYGYTF,TRBD1,many,TRBJ1-2,TRBV7-2
TGCAGCATCGCCCCCGGCGGGACAGGGACCTACAATGAGCTGTTCTTC,CSIAPGGTGTYNELFF,TRBD1,.,TRBJ2-1,TRBV29-1
TGTGCCAGCAGTGGACAGGGCAATCAGCCCCAGCATTTT,CASSGQGNQPQHF,TRBD1,many,TRBJ1-5,TRBV12-3/TRBV12-4
TGCAGTGCTAGCGACGGGCCCTCCTTTGAGCAGTACTTC,CSASDGPSFEQYF,.,many,TRBJ2-7,TRBV20-1
TGCGCCAGCAGCTCTAGTGGGCTAGTCACCGATACGCAGTATTTT,CASSSSGLVTDTQYF,.,many,TRBJ2-3,TRBV5-1
TGCGCCAGCAGCTTGAATGACGGTGCTGGCTACACCTTC,CASSLNDGAGYTF,.,many,TRBJ1-2,TRBV5-1